This TCR beta chain is drawn from a study of cytomegalovirus exposure and HLA in healthy donors. Study as a whole: The study's early data release held 80 million to 95 million unique TCRs from HLA-typed donors.

V trimming: 5 bases; J trimming: 0 bases; junction bases outside the gene matches: 6. The germline V gene has CDR1 SGHAT and CDR2 FQNNGV. The CDR3 is 16 residues long. PCR was performed using 60 Vbeta and 13 Jbeta primers. Sequencing used immunoSEQ multiplex PCR; TCRdb keeps in-frame clones, though not all of them. The sample records under 70,000 clones, almost 85% being singletons. This sequence joins TRBV11-2 and TRBJ2-3; 9 bases map to TRBD2. This receptor was identified in a man aged 50 to 59 in good health and CMV-seronegative. Specimen: PBMCs. The CDR3 loop reads CASSVSGLASTDTQYF. Written as DNA, the CDR3 is TGTGCCAGCAGCGTTAGTGGACTAGCGAGCACAGATACGCAGTATTTT.